This T cell receptor beta chain was retrieved from a study of human T cells and chemical hapten exposure. A remark on this clonotype: No antigen is known for it.

CDR3 length: 14 residues. With 5 bases clipped from V and 3 bases from J, the junction kept 7 bases outside the gene matches. In germline, CDR1 is DFQATT, CDR2 SNEGSKA (reference sequence). Time point indicated: patch test 1, 2 weeks after DPC sensitization. Treatment of the sample: therapeutic diphenylcyclopropenone sensitization with weekly scalp DPC. Study-wide results and limits: Expanded TCRs created a significantly greater count of big CDR3 similarity clusters than controls did. Patch test score was positively correlated with the counts of PT1 expanded TCRs.

MiXCR was run by TCRdb on the RACE reads, yielding one entry per CDR3 protein. The table records under 200,000 distinct CDR3 sequences, more than 14% of them present only once. The V call is TRBV20-1, the J call TRBJ1-5; TRBD1 matches at 7 bases. The sample here was whole blood, taken in connection with sensitization to the hapten diphenylcyclopropenone (DPC). The sequence came from a woman in her thirties with alopecia areata. Some clones in this sample may be carry-over from other donors' samples. CDR3 protein: CSAYRGGVNQPQHF. The CDR3 coding sequence is TGCAGTGCTTACAGGGGCGGAGTCAATCAGCCCCAGCATTTT.